The 22 T cell receptor beta chains below were found in one sample sequenced in a study of blood T cell repertoires in COVID-19. Measured with immunoSEQ multiplex PCR; TCRdb has only the in-frame clones, and not every one. Among 45,000 to 60,000 clones, approximately 78% were seen once, and the ten largest hold around 14%. Material: peripheral blood. Receptors originate from a human donor with acute or convalescent COVID-19. The donor label of this sample is uncertain.

The chain links TRBV7-2 to TRBJ1-1; tentatively, D is TRBD1 (6 bases). The V end lost 4 bases, the J end lost 3 bases, and 9 bases lay between the germline ends. CDR1 is SGHTA, CDR2 FQGNSA, per germline. This CDR3 contains 13 residues. CDR3 sequence: CASSSQGDTEAFF. In DNA form, the CDR3 reads TGTGCCAGCAGCTCACAGGGCGACACTGAAGCTTTCTTT.

Here the CDR3 DNA reads TGTGCCAGCAGCCAAGAGGAGGAGTTTCAGCGGGAGGGAATCTACGAGCAGTACTTC. This sequence encodes CASSQEEEFQREGIYEQYF. The chain uses TRBV3-1 (or the pseudogene TRBV3-2) and TRBJ2-7; 10 bases align to TRBD2. Germline CDR1 LGHDT, CDR2 YNNKEL (reference sequence). Unmatched junction bases numbered 14, after V lost 0 bases and J lost 3 bases. The CDR3 totals 19 residues.

The V and J genes are TRBV25-1 and TRBJ2-1; 14 nucleotides agree with TRBD2. V lost 8 bases, J lost 13 bases, and 7 bases stayed unmatched. CDR1 MGHDK and CDR2 SYGVNS come from the germline V gene. The CDR3 sequence is 13 residues long. CDR3 sequence reads: CASGRLAGGTQFF. In DNA, the CDR3 is TGTGCCAGCGGTAGACTAGCGGGGGGGACACAGTTCTTC.

This clone was seen a few times. The chain recombines TRBV27 with TRBJ2-5; 7 bases are shared with TRBD2. Germline CDR1 MNHEY, CDR2 SMNVEV (reference sequence). V was clipped by 5 bases and J by 4 bases; unmatched bases: 7. The CDR3 extends over 14 amino acids. This chain's CDR3 is CASSPYGGGETQYF. For the CDR3, the DNA is TGTGCCAGCAGTCCATACGGCGGGGGAGAGACCCAGTACTTC.

This chain links TRBV12-3 or TRBV12-4 with TRBJ2-1, with TRBD2 matching over 7 bases. The CDR3 totals 12 residues. V trimming: 7 bases; J trimming: 9 bases; junction bases outside the gene matches: 6. Here the CDR3 DNA reads TGTGCCAGCAACCAGGGACTACGTGAGCAGTTCTTC. Translated, it gives CASNQGLREQFF.

The chain couples TRBV19 to TRBJ1-3, with 7 bases aligning to TRBD1. In germline, CDR1 is LNHDA, CDR2 SQIVND (reference sequence). The CDR3 extends over 16 amino acids. The trim removed 4 bases at V and 0 bases at J, leaving 6 bases unmatched. CDR3 in amino acids: CASSTKGQISGNTIYF. DNA for the CDR3: TGTGCCAGTAGTACCAAGGGACAGATCTCTGGAAACACCATATATTTT.

The V and J genes are TRBV6-4 and TRBJ2-3, with 10 positions matching TRBD2. CDR1 is MRHNA, CDR2 SNTAGT, per germline. J lost 9 bases, V lost 2 bases, and 2 bases had no gene match. The CDR3 is 13 amino acids. CDR3 protein: CASSDSGRATQYF. In DNA form, the CDR3 reads TGTGCCAGCAGTGACAGCGGGAGGGCCACGCAGTATTTT.

V is TRBV10-2 and J is TRBJ1-1; 10 nucleotides align to TRBD1. V lost 6 bases, J lost 2 bases, and 9 bases stayed unmatched. CDR3 size: 16 residues. Germline V gene lookup returns CDR1 WSHSY and CDR2 SAAADI. CDR3 sequence: CASRSRDRGPNTEAFF. CDR3 nucleotide sequence: TGCGCCAGCAGGTCCCGGGACAGGGGACCAAACACTGAAGCTTTCTTT.

The gene calls are TRBV6-2 or TRBV6-3 and TRBJ2-6; TRBD2 is a possible D gene (7 bases). The CDR3 is 16 amino acids. The germline CDR1 and CDR2 sequences are MNHEY and SVGEGT. The ends were cut back, 6 bases at V and 3 bases at J, with 15 bases in the middle. The CDR3 spells CASSPRGGGGANVLTF. CDR3 DNA sequence: TGTGCCAGCAGCCCTAGGGGGGGAGGTGGGGCCAACGTCCTGACTTTC.

Details on this clone: Other DNA sequences in this specimen translate into the identical CDR3. The chain carries TRBV9 and TRBJ2-5; D not certain. Germline-derived CDR1 and CDR2 are SGDLS and YYNGEE. Trimming removed 1 base from V and 0 bases from J, with 4 bases in between. The CDR3 loop spans 13 amino acids. The DNA for the CDR3 is TGTGCCAGCAGCGTAACAGACCAAGAGACCCAGTACTTC. Amino acids: CASSVTDQETQYF.

The CDR3 here is CASKGYQETQYF. The CDR3 DNA sequence: TGTGCCAGCAAGGGGTACCAAGAGACCCAGTACTTC. The rearrangement uses TRBV7-2 and TRBJ2-5, with D perhaps TRBD1 (5 bases). The CDR3 sequence is 12 residues long. Germline V lookup: CDR1 SGHTA, CDR2 FQGNSA. The V gene lost 7 bases and the J gene lost 0 bases, with 6 bases spanning the gap.

This clone was counted between two and nine times. One end of the junction does not line up with germline, which may come from a read error. The chain employs TRBV9 and TRBJ2-3, with 9 bases that match TRBD2. CDR3 size: 14 residues. Germline-derived CDR1 and CDR2 are SGDLS and YYNGEE. The CDR3 nucleotides are TGTGCCAGCAGCTCCGGGACTAGCAGAGATACGCAGTATTTT. It translates to CASSSGTSRDTQYF.

The chain has TRBV3-1 (or the pseudogene TRBV3-2) and TRBJ1-1; 8 bases map to TRBD1. Unmatched junction bases numbered 8, after V lost 4 bases and J lost 4 bases. Germline V CDR1 and CDR2: LGHDT, YNNKEL (reference sequence). The CDR3 is made up of 15 amino acids. The CDR3 coding sequence is TGTGCCAGCAGCCCCATAGGACAGGGCACCACTGAAGCTTTCTTT. Encoded protein: CASSPIGQGTTEAFF.

This clone was counted once. The chain is built from TRBV4-1 and TRBJ1-4; possibly TRBD1 for D (6 bases). Trimming removed 4 bases at V and 7 bases at J, with 25 bases between. In germline, CDR1 is MGHRA, CDR2 YSYEKL. This CDR3 has 18 residues. The CDR3: CASSRRAGAKEVGEKLFF. CDR3 sequence (DNA): TGCGCCAGCAGCCGTCGGGCGGGGGCGAAGGAGGTGGGTGAAAAACTGTTTTTT.

The chain carries TRBV6-6 and TRBJ1-1; tentative D call: TRBD1 (6 bases). Trimming removed 6 bases from V and 5 bases from J, with 16 bases in between. CDR1 MNHNY and CDR2 SVGAGI come from the germline V gene (reference sequence). The CDR3 length is 14 residues. The CDR3 DNA reads TGTGCCAGCAGGGAAATACAGGGACGGACTGAAGCTTTCTTT. Encoded protein: CASREIQGRTEAFF.

This chain joins TRBV6-2 or TRBV6-3 and TRBJ2-3; 7 nucleotides align to TRBD2. The V segment lost 7 bases and the J segment 4 bases; nucleotides outside the gene matches: 8. Germline loops: CDR1 MNHEY, CDR2 SVGEGT. CDR3 length: 14 residues. CDR3 bases: TGTGCCAGCACCCCTCGGGACTACTCAGATACGCAGTATTTT. It translates to CASTPRDYSDTQYF.

CDR3 sequence: CASSQDYSFFSQPQHF. CDR3 sequence (DNA): TGCGCCAGCAGCCAAGATTACAGTTTCTTTAGTCAGCCCCAGCATTTT. The rearrangement joins TRBV4-3 to TRBJ1-5; D unclear. Germline loops: CDR1 LGHNA, CDR2 YSLEER. Trimming left V 0 bases short and J 6 bases short, with 15 bases between. CDR3 length: 16 residues.

The chain couples TRBV6-5 to TRBJ2-7, with 11 positions matching TRBD1. The CDR3 has 15 amino acids. CDR1 and CDR2 from the germline V gene are MNHEY and SVGAGI. Trimming took 4 bases from V and 3 from J; bases not matched to a gene: 5. The CDR3 DNA reads TGTGCCAGCAGTTCGCGGACAGGGGGCGGCTACGAGCAGTACTTC. Residues: CASSSRTGGGYEQYF.

The chain couples TRBV18 to TRBJ1-1, with 10 bases matching TRBD1. The V gene end was trimmed by 3 bases and the J gene end by 4 bases; junction bases not matched to a gene: 5. Germline V gene lookup returns CDR1 KGHSH and CDR2 LQKENI. The CDR3 spans 15 residues. The CDR3 is CASSPGTGESTEAFF. CDR3 nucleotide sequence: TGTGCCAGCTCACCGGGGACAGGGGAATCCACTGAAGCTTTCTTT.

The chain combines TRBV2 with TRBJ2-3; 9 bases align to TRBD1. This CDR3 comprises 18 residues. CDR1 and CDR2 from the germline V gene are SNHLY and FYNNEI. Unmatched junction bases numbered 11, after V lost 3 bases and J lost 1 base. The CDR3 loop is CASSDKGQGIIRTDTQYF. DNA of the CDR3: TGTGCCAGCAGTGATAAGGGACAGGGCATAATACGCACAGATACGCAGTATTTT.

This chain links TRBV3-1 (or the pseudogene TRBV3-2) with TRBJ1-2; tentative D call: TRBD1 (6 bases). Germline V gives CDR1 LGHDT, CDR2 YNNKEL (reference sequence). This CDR3 is built from 14 residues. V lost 2 bases, J lost 4 bases, and 11 bases lay in between. The CDR3 DNA is TGTGCCAGCAGCCAACAGGGGCTGAGCTATGGCTACACCTTC. This translates into CASSQQGLSYGYTF.

The rearrangement joins TRBV11-3 to TRBJ2-4, with D tentatively TRBD2 (6 bases). Trimming pared 4 bases from V and 0 bases from J, leaving 13 bases between. The germline CDR1 and CDR2 sequences are SGHNT and YENEEA. The CDR3 contains 16 residues. The CDR3 protein is CASSSWTNLAKNIQYF. In DNA, the CDR3 is TGTGCCAGCAGCTCCTGGACTAATCTAGCCAAAAACATTCAGTACTTC.